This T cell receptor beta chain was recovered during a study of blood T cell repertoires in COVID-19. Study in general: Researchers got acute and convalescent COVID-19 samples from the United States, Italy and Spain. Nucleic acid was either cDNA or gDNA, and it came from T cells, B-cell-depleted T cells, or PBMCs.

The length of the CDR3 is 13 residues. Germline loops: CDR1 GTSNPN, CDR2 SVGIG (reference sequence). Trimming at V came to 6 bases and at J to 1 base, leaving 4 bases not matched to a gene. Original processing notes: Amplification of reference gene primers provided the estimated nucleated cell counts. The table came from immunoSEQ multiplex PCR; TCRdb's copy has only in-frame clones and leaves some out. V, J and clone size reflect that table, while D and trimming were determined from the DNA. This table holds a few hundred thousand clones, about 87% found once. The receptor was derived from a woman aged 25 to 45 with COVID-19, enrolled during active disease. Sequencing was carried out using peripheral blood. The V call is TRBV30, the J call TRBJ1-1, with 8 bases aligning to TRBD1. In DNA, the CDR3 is TGTGCCTGTTCCGGGACAGGGAACACTGAAGCTTTCTTT. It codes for CACSGTGNTEAFF.